The entry that follows covers one TCR beta chain sequence. Additional DNA sequences in this sample encode the identical CDR3. Among the 120 or so subjects of the validation cohort, separate from the roughly 600-subject first cohort, were the donors. Profiling relied on immunoSEQ multiplex PCR, and the TCRdb table lists in-frame clones only, not all of them. The sample contains around 120,000 clones, more than 85% of which appear only once. Germline V gene sequence: CDR1 SGHRS, CDR2 YFSETQ. The CDR3 consists of 14 residues. With 1 base removed from V and 0 bases from J, the gap between germline ends came to 6 bases. The sample comes from a study of cytomegalovirus exposure and HLA in healthy donors.

This TCR was sampled from a man aged 18 to 29 in good health and CMV-seropositive. The chain couples TRBV5-1 to TRBJ2-3, with D unresolved. Sequencing used PBMCs. DNA of the CDR3: TGCGCCAGCAGCTTGACGGTTAGCACAGATACGCAGTATTTT. It translates to CASSLTVSTDTQYF.